This passage covers 11 T cell receptor beta chains from one sample sequenced in a study of OX40 agonist ivuxolimab in advanced cancers. Using immunoSEQ multiplex PCR, the repertoire was profiled, and TCRdb retains in-frame clones only, with some absent. The repertoire includes tens of thousands of clones, about 85% of them detected once, and roughly 0.8% sits in the top ten. The input for sequencing was CD4+ or CD8+ T cells sorted from blood, taken in a trial of the OX40 agonist ivuxolimab. Source of these receptors: an adult with an advanced solid tumor such as melanoma, head and neck, liver or kidney cancer.

The gene calls are TRBV7-2 and TRBJ2-3; D is ambiguous. The CDR3 loop spans 13 amino acids. Germline CDR1 and CDR2: SGHTA and FQGNSA. V lost 3 bases to trimming and J lost 4 bases, with 8 bases between them. The CDR3 protein is CASSFSIPDTQYF. Written as DNA, the CDR3 is TGTGCCAGCAGCTTCTCTATCCCAGATACGCAGTATTTT.

The chain employs TRBV6-6 and TRBJ1-1; 9 nucleotides align to TRBD1. The CDR3 contains 15 residues. V lost 1 base, J lost 3 bases, and 3 bases stayed unmatched. Germline CDR1 is MNHNY and CDR2 is SVGAGI (reference sequence). The CDR3 DNA follows: TGTGCCAGCAGTTACTTACAGGGGGCGTACACTGAAGCTTTCTTT. Translating it yields CASSYLQGAYTEAFF.

The chain employs TRBV30 and TRBJ1-4; D uncertain. From germline, CDR1 is GTSNPN and CDR2 SVGIG (reference sequence). V was clipped by 1 base and J by 7 bases, with 4 bases between them. The length of the CDR3 is 11 residues. CDR3 DNA: TGTGCCTGGAGTGAGGTTGAAAAACTGTTTTTT. Translation: CAWSEVEKLFF.

The chain joins TRBV7-2 to TRBJ1-1; TRBD1 might be the D (5 bases). V lost 5 bases, J lost 4 bases, and 17 bases lay in between. The CDR3 loop spans 15 amino acids. Germline CDR1 is SGHTA and CDR2 is FQGNSA. The DNA of the CDR3 is TGTGCCAGCAGCCCAGTCGGGGGTTCGGGCACTGAAGCTTTCTTT. Translation gives CASSPVGGSGTEAFF.

The chain joins TRBV6-6 to TRBJ1-5, with D possibly TRBD1 on 5 matching bases. V was pared by 6 bases and J by 5 bases, with 14 bases between. The CDR3 is 14 residues long. CDR1 MNHNY and CDR2 SVGAGI come from the germline V gene (reference sequence). The CDR3 DNA reads TGTGCCAGCAGCTTCGTGGGACCTCATCAGCCCCAGCATTTT. It yields the protein CASSFVGPHQPQHF.

The V call is TRBV7-2, the J call TRBJ2-3; D is unresolved. The CDR3 is made up of 15 amino acids. Germline CDR1 SGHTA, CDR2 FQGNSA. The germline V and J ends were trimmed by 1 base and 5 bases, with 13 bases remaining between them. Here the CDR3 reads CASSLEGVAGDTQYF. CDR3 sequence (DNA): TGTGCCAGCAGCTTAGAGGGTGTCGCAGGAGATACGCAGTATTTT.

The rearrangement links TRBV18 to TRBJ2-5, with 9 bases identical to TRBD1. The CDR3 extends over 19 amino acids. The germline V gene has CDR1 KGHSH and CDR2 LQKENI. Trimming took 4 bases from V and 4 from J; bases not matched to a gene: 19. Here the CDR3 reads CASSLYATPGTGKGETQYF. The CDR3 nucleotides read TGTGCCAGCTCACTTTACGCTACCCCCGGGACAGGGAAAGGAGAGACCCAGTACTTC.

The CDR3 nucleotides read TGTGCCAGCAGCCAAACGACCGGGACACGGAGGGATGGCTACACCTTC. Translated, it gives CASSQTTGTRRDGYTF. The V gene is TRBV4-2, the J gene TRBJ1-2, with TRBD1 as a possible D gene (6 bases). Trimming removed 2 bases from V and 6 bases from J, with 19 bases in between. The CDR3 totals 16 residues. Germline loops: CDR1 LGHNA, CDR2 YNFKEQ.

This clone showed up just once. The J gene is TRBJ2-1, the V gene TRBV5-1; 7 positions agree with TRBD2. CDR1 is SGHRS and CDR2 is YFSETQ in the germline V gene. The J segment lost 0 bases and the V segment lost 7 bases, leaving 7 bases of the junction unmatched. The CDR3 runs 15 residues. CDR3: CASSGGSHSYNEQFF. CDR3 coding DNA: TGCGCCAGCTCTGGCGGGAGCCACTCCTACAATGAGCAGTTCTTC.

The table lists this clone with a few counts. The CDR3 DNA reads TGTGCCAGCAGCCAAGATCTGACAATGCCCTACGAGCAGTACTTC. Translation: CASSQDLTMPYEQYF. The rearrangement joins TRBV4-2 to TRBJ2-7; D remains ambiguous. Between the trimmed V and J ends, which lost 0 bases and 2 bases, there was a span of 11 bases. CDR1 LGHNA and CDR2 YNFKEQ come from the germline V gene. The CDR3 has 15 amino acids.

This sequence joins TRBV4-1 and TRBJ2-2, with a tentative D call TRBD1 (5 bases). Deletions cut 3 bases from V and 1 base from J, with 9 bases between. Germline-derived CDR1 and CDR2 are MGHRA and YSYEKL. CDR3 length: 15 amino acids. The CDR3 DNA is TGCGCCAGCAGCCAGTTGGACAAGAACACCGGGGAGCTGTTTTTT. Protein product: CASSQLDKNTGELFF.